Listed here is a single T cell receptor (beta chain). The germline V gene encodes CDR1 MDHEN and CDR2 SYDVKM. V lost 3 bases, J lost 4 bases, and 12 bases lay in between. The CDR3 covers 15 residues. In the original workflow: Nucleated cell counts were estimated from reference gene primer amplification. This table comes from immunoSEQ multiplex PCR, and its TCRdb copy is limited to in-frame clones, with some not included. Clone size and V and J calls were adopted from that table, with D and trimming inferred from the DNA. The sample comprises fewer than 200,000 clones, 80% to 90% of which are singletons, and about 8.6% rests with the top ten. The data stem from a study of blood T cell repertoires in COVID-19. Overall study context: Italy, Spain and the United States were the sources of the convalescent and acute COVID-19 samples. From T cells, B-cell-depleted T cells, or PBMCs came the material, which was cDNA or gDNA.

This sequence originates from a man aged 45-65 years with active or convalescent COVID-19. Sequencing was done on a sample of peripheral blood. The chain combines TRBV28 with TRBJ2-2, with D perhaps matching TRBD2 (6 bases). CDR3 nucleotide sequence: TGTGCCAGCAGTTTGGCTAGCGCGGGCACCGGGGAGCTGTTTTTT. Protein product: CASSLASAGTGELFF. The full variable domain, its missing parts supplied by reference TRBV28 and TRBJ2-2, is DVKVTQSSRYLVKRTGEKVFLECVQDMDHENMFWYRQDPGLGLRLIYFSYDVKMKEKGDIPEGYSVSREKKERFSLILESASTNQTSMYLCASSLASAGTGELFFGEGSRLTVL.